This T cell receptor beta chain is from a study of glioma-infiltrating T cells. Whole-study results and caveats: Gliomas, especially low-grade, showed above-expected tissue-blood divergence; non-neoplastic patients showed below.

This clonotype occurred a few times. Its target is unknown. This CDR3 has 17 amino acids. V lost 0 bases to trimming and J lost 6 bases; unmatched junction nucleotides: 9. The V gene's germline CDR1 is SGHAT and CDR2 FQNNGV. Using RNA template, CDR3s of TCR alpha and beta were amplified with iRepertoire arm-PCR. For one-step reverse transcription and amplification, roughly 95-450 ng of tissue mRNA or PBMC total RNA was used. Using its own MiXCR run on the multiplex PCR reads, TCRdb lists one record per CDR3 protein. There are roughly 200,000 distinct CDR3 sequences in the sample; about 47% occur only once, and over 4% lies in the top ten.

This chain connects TRBV11-2 to TRBJ2-3; TRBD2 aligns across 10 bases. Sample: glioma tissue, nonneoplastic brain tissue, or PBMCs (not recorded which). This sequence originates from a human donor with low-grade glioma or glioblastoma, undergoing nonglioma brain surgery, or in good health (not recorded which). Here the CDR3 DNA reads TGTGCCAGCAGCTTAGAGGCGGCTAGCGGGAGCGGGGATACGCAGTATTTT. Its translation: CASSLEAASGSGDTQYF.